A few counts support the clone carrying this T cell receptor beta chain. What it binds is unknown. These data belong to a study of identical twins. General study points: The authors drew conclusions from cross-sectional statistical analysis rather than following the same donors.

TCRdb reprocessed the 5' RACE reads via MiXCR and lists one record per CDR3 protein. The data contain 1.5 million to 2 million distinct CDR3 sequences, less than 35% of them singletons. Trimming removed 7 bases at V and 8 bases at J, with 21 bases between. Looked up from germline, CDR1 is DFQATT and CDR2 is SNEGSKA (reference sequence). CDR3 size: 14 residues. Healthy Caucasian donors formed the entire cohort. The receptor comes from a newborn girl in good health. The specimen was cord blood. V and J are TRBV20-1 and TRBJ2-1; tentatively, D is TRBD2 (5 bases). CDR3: CSVSQRRNTDEQFF. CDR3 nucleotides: TGCAGTGTTTCTCAGCGGCGGAACACCGATGAGCAGTTCTTC.